This passage covers 24 T cell receptor beta chains from one sample sequenced in a study of T-cell reconstitution after alpha-beta-depleted transplantation in children. The authors prepared the TCRbeta library with unique molecular identifiers. TCRdb analysed the PCR reads with MiXCR anew, one entry per CDR3 protein. The sample consists of some 590,000 distinct CDR3 sequences, roughly a tenth of them appearing once. The sample in question was PBMCs from the stem cell graft donor, obtained from the stem cell graft. Source of these receptors: a human donor who donated a stem cell graft to a child with acute myeloid leukemia.

The J gene is TRBJ2-7, the V gene TRBV6-5, with 8 bases lining up with TRBD2. Germline loops: CDR1 MNHEY, CDR2 SVGAGI. CDR3 length equals 12 residues. V lost 8 bases, J lost 6 bases, and 6 bases stayed unmatched. This CDR3 is CASVSGIGEQYF. In DNA form, the CDR3 reads TGTGCCAGCGTTAGCGGGATTGGCGAGCAGTACTTC.

The chain joins TRBV20-1 to TRBJ2-1, with 9 bases fitting TRBD2. This CDR3 contains 15 residues. Germline lookup yields CDR1 DFQATT and CDR2 SNEGSKA (reference sequence). For the CDR3, the DNA is TGCTGTTCTCTGCTGGGACTAGCAGCTTACAATGAGCAGTTCTTC. Translation gives CCSLLGLAAYNEQFF.

The chain combines TRBV7-2 with TRBJ2-7, with TRBD2 matching over 10 bases. The CDR3 consists of 13 residues. Trimming removed 5 bases from V and 7 bases from J; junction bases left unmatched: 5. Germline V gene data show CDR1 as SGHTA and CDR2 as FQGNSA. CDR3 sequence: CASSPSGSREQYF. The DNA of the CDR3 is TGTGCCAGCAGCCCTAGCGGGAGTAGGGAGCAGTACTTC.

This clonotype was recorded many times. This CDR3 reads CSVLDGEKLFF. DNA of the CDR3: TGCAGCGTACTAGACGGTGAAAAACTGTTTTTT. V usage is TRBV29-1 and J usage is TRBJ1-4; D uncertain. V shed 6 bases and J shed 7 bases, with 9 bases lying between them. The germline V gene has CDR1 SQVTM and CDR2 ANQGSEA. The CDR3 spans 11 residues.

This clonotype has at least ten counts. The chain carries TRBV11-2 and TRBJ2-2; TRBD2 might be the D (5 bases). Trimming shortened V by 0 bases and J by 6 bases, and 8 bases separated the two germline ends. The CDR3 extends over 14 amino acids. The V gene's germline CDR1 is SGHAT and CDR2 FQNNGV. The CDR3 sequence: CASSLDTGSGELFF. DNA of the CDR3: TGTGCCAGCAGCTTAGATACGGGGTCCGGGGAGCTGTTTTTT. The full variable domain, completed using reference TRBV11-2 and TRBJ2-2, is EAGVAQSPRYKIIEKRQSVAFWCNPISGHATLYWYQQILGQGPKLLIQFQNNGVVDDSQLPKDRFSAERLKGVDSTLKIQPAKLEDSAVYLCASSLDTGSGELFFGEGSRLTVL.

This clonotype was recorded at least ten times. The chain is built from TRBV29-1 and TRBJ2-3; D not resolved. The CDR3 covers 12 residues. Germline V lookup: CDR1 SQVTM, CDR2 ANQGSEA. Trimming stripped 6 bases from V and 6 bases from J, with 13 bases between. The CDR3 here is CSVKGPKDTQYF. In DNA, the CDR3 is TGCAGCGTCAAAGGGCCGAAGGATACGCAGTATTTT.

This clonotype has a count of ten or more. CDR3 coding DNA: TGCGCCAGCAAAGGGGAGAACACCGGGGAGCTGTTTTTT. Its translation: CASKGENTGELFF. This chain uses TRBV5-1 with TRBJ2-2, with a possible D match to TRBD1 (5 bases). Germline CDR1 and CDR2: SGHRS and YFSETQ. This CDR3 has 13 amino acids. Trimming stripped 6 bases from V and 1 base from J, with 7 bases between.

This clonotype was seen more than once but under ten times. This chain joins TRBV20-1 and TRBJ1-5, with 10 bases that match TRBD1. Germline CDR1 is DFQATT and CDR2 is SNEGSKA (reference sequence). The CDR3 runs 14 residues. V was clipped by 6 bases and J by 1 base; unmatched bases: 3. The CDR3 nucleotides read TGCAGTGCCCGGGACAGGGGAAGCAATCAGCCCCAGCATTTT. Translated: CSARDRGSNQPQHF.

This clonotype showed up just a few times. The rearrangement joins TRBV29-1 to TRBJ2-4; no reliable D call. Germline V gene sequence: CDR1 SQVTM, CDR2 ANQGSEA. Trimming left V 0 bases short and J 5 bases short, with 8 bases between. The CDR3 runs 13 residues. Written as DNA, the CDR3 is TGCAGCGTTGAAGATCGAAGGGAAAACATTCAGTACTTC. Translation: CSVEDRRENIQYF. The full variable domain, in which reference TRBV29-1 and TRBJ2-4 provide the parts outside the CDR3, is SAVISQKPSRDICQRGTSLTIQCQVDSQVTMMFWYRQQPGQSLTLIATANQGSEATYESGFVIDKFPISRPNLTFSTLTVSNMSPEDSSIYLCSVEDRRENIQYFGAGTRLSVL.

This clonotype was counted at least ten times. The V gene is TRBV29-1, the J gene TRBJ1-2, with D perhaps TRBD1 (5 bases). The V gene's germline CDR1 is SQVTM and CDR2 ANQGSEA. V was clipped by 3 bases and J by 6 bases, with 17 bases between them. This CDR3 is built from 14 residues. CDR3 bases: TGCAGCGTTGATTCAGGGTCCCAACTCGATGGCTACACCTTC. Translating gives CSVDSGSQLDGYTF.

The genes are TRBV18 and TRBJ1-3; D not certain. The CDR3 covers 15 residues. V lost 1 base and J 2 bases, leaving 9 bases between the germline ends. In germline, CDR1 is KGHSH, CDR2 LQKENI. The CDR3 nucleotides read TGTGCCAGCTCACCACAATCAAGGGCTGGAAACACCATATATTTT. Protein: CASSPQSRAGNTIYF.

This clonotype appeared many times. As DNA, the CDR3 is TGCGCCAGCAGCTTGAGTATGGGGTACACTGAAGCTTTCTTT. Encoded protein: CASSLSMGYTEAFF. V usage is TRBV5-1 and J usage is TRBJ1-1; D ambiguous. This CDR3 region has 14 residues. The germline V gene encodes CDR1 SGHRS and CDR2 YFSETQ. Trimming took 1 base from V and 3 from J, leaving 10 bases between them.

The table lists this clonotype with many counts. The chain uses TRBV7-2 and TRBJ2-7, with 9 nucleotides matching TRBD2. Germline loops: CDR1 SGHTA, CDR2 FQGNSA. After removal of 3 bases from V and 4 bases from J, the junction contained 7 bases not matched to a gene. The CDR3 is made up of 15 amino acids. CDR3 nucleotides: TGTGCCAGCAGCTTGATAGCGGGAGTGGGGTACGAGCAGTACTTC. Translation: CASSLIAGVGYEQYF.

V usage is TRBV12-3 or TRBV12-4 and J usage is TRBJ2-1; possibly TRBD1 for D (6 bases). Trimming stripped 6 bases from V and 6 bases from J, with 18 bases between. The CDR3 totals 15 residues. CDR3 amino acids: CASSSQGSLGNEQFF. CDR3 nucleotides: TGTGCCAGCAGCTCCCAGGGGAGTCTCGGCAATGAGCAGTTCTTC.

This clonotype was seen only a few times. The junction shows a germline mismatch at one end, possibly a read error. The chain uses TRBV30 and TRBJ2-4, with no clear D. The CDR3 runs to 11 residues. CDR1 and CDR2 from the germline V gene are GTSNPN and SVGIG (reference sequence). Here the CDR3 reads CAWSVHQEYRF. The CDR3 DNA reads as TGTGCCTGGAGCGTCCACCAGGAATACCGTTTC.

The genes are TRBV2 and TRBJ2-7; TRBD1 agrees at 10 bases. The CDR3 contains 15 residues. Trimming cost V 8 bases and J 3 bases; bases outside gene matches: 10. The germline V gene encodes CDR1 SNHLY and CDR2 FYNNEI. This chain's CDR3 is CASRRPGQGNYEQYF. In nucleotides, the CDR3 is TGTGCCAGCCGCCGACCGGGACAGGGGAACTACGAGCAGTACTTC.

This clonotype was seen at least ten times. The genes are TRBV28 and TRBJ2-7; D not certain. CDR1 is MDHEN and CDR2 is SYDVKM in the germline V gene. Trimming pared 2 bases from V and 3 bases from J, leaving 8 bases between. The CDR3 sequence is 13 residues long. The CDR3: CASSLGNNYEQYF. In DNA form, the CDR3 reads TGTGCCAGCAGTTTAGGCAACAACTACGAGCAGTACTTC.

The chain links TRBV5-1 to TRBJ2-2; 7 bases are a match to TRBD1. The ends lost 2 bases at V and 6 bases at J; junction bases unmatched: 7. The CDR3 totals 15 residues. CDR1 and CDR2 (germline): SGHRS, YFSETQ. The CDR3 nucleotides are TGCGCCAGCAGCTTCGGGGACAGTAAGGCCGGGGAGCTGTTTTTT. It is translated as CASSFGDSKAGELFF.

This clonotype was counted at least ten times. The genes are TRBV12-3 or TRBV12-4 and TRBJ2-2, with a tentative D call TRBD1 (5 bases). V was cut by 5 bases and J by 1 base, with 11 bases left in between. This CDR3 has 15 amino acids. Here the CDR3 DNA reads TGTGCCAGCAGTCCCCATACAGGGAACACCGGGGAGCTGTTTTTT. Amino acid sequence: CASSPHTGNTGELFF.

J is TRBJ2-1 and V is TRBV6-2 or TRBV6-3, with TRBD1 identical over 10 bases. CDR3 length: 17 amino acids. Trimming removed 4 bases from V and 2 bases from J; junction bases left unmatched: 8. Germline CDR1 is MNHEY and CDR2 is SVGEGT. CDR3 in DNA: TGTGCCAGCAGTTCCGGGACAGGGGTGCTACCCTACAATGAGCAGTTCTTC. Translating gives CASSSGTGVLPYNEQFF.

In its sample, this clonotype was seen many times. The V and J genes are TRBV7-2 and TRBJ2-3, with unresolved D. The germline gives CDR1 SGHTA, CDR2 FQGNSA. There are 13 residues in the CDR3. The V gene lost 5 bases and the J gene lost 5 bases, with 11 bases spanning the gap. CDR3 region: CASSATSRDTQYF. The CDR3 DNA follows: TGTGCCAGCAGCGCGACTTCACGAGATACGCAGTATTTT.

This clonotype was seen a handful of times. The chain is built from TRBV9 and TRBJ2-3; D unresolved. V shed 3 bases and J shed 0 bases, with 14 bases lying between them. The length of the CDR3 is 16 residues. Germline lookup yields CDR1 SGDLS and CDR2 YYNGEE. CDR3 in amino acids: CASSDQPASSTDTQYF. CDR3 DNA sequence: TGTGCCAGCAGCGACCAGCCAGCGTCTAGCACAGATACGCAGTATTTT.

This clonotype turned up a few times. The gene calls are TRBV7-2 and TRBJ2-3; D is undetermined. Per the germline V gene, CDR1 is SGHTA and CDR2 is FQGNSA. V was pared by 5 bases and J by 5 bases, with 14 bases between. The CDR3 totals 14 residues. Written as DNA, the CDR3 is TGTGCCAGCAGCCCCGAACAGATGAGAGATACGCAGTATTTT. Translated, it gives CASSPEQMRDTQYF.

In this sample, this clonotype turned up many times. The rearrangement uses TRBV12-5 and TRBJ1-2, with TRBD1 identical over 8 bases. V was clipped by 3 bases and J by 1 base; unmatched bases: 4. This CDR3 is built from 15 residues. The germline V gene encodes CDR1 LGHNT and CDR2 FRNRAP. The CDR3 region has the DNA TGTGCTAGTGGTTTCCCCGGACAGGGTAACTATGGCTACACCTTC. Its protein product is CASGFPGQGNYGYTF.